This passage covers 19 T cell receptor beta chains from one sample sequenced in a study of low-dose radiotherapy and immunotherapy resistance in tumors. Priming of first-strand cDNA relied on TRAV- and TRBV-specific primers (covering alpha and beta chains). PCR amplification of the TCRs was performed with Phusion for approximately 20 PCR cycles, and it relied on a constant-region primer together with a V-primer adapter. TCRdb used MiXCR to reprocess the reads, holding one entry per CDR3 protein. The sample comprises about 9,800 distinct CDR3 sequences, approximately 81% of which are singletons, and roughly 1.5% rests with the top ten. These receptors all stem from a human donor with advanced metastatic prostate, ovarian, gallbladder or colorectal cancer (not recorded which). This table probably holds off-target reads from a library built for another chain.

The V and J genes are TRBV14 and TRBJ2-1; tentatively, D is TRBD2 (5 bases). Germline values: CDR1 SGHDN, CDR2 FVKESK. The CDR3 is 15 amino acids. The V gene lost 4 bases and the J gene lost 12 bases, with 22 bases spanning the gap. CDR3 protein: CASSLFFIPGSPQFF. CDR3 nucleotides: TGTGCCAGCAGCCTCTTCTTTATTCCGGGGAGCCCGCAGTTCTTC.

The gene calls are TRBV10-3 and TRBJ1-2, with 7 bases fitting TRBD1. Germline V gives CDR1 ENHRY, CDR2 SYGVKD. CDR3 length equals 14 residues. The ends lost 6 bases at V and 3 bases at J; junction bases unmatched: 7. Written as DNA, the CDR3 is TGTGCCATCAGCTCGGGCCAGGGGGACTATGGCTACACCTTC. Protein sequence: CAISSGQGDYGYTF.

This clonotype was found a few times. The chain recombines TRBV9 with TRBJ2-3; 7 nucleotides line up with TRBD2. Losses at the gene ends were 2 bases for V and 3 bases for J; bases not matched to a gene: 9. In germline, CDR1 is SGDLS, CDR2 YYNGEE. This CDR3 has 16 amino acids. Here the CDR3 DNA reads TGTGCCAGCAGCGTCGATTGGGCTAGCGGTACAGATACGCAGTATTTT. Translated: CASSVDWASGTDTQYF.

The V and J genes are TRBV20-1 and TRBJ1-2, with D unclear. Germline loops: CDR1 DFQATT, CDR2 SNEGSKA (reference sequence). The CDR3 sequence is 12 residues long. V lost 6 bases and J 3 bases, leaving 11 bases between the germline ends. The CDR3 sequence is CSAYSGDYGYTF. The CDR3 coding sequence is TGCAGTGCCTATTCCGGGGACTATGGCTACACCTTC.

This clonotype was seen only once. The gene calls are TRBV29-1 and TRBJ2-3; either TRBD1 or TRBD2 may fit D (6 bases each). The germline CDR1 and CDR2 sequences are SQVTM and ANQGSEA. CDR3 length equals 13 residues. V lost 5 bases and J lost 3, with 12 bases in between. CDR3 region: CSVLRGETDTQYF. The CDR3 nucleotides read TGCAGCGTTCTAAGGGGGGAGACAGATACGCAGTATTTT.

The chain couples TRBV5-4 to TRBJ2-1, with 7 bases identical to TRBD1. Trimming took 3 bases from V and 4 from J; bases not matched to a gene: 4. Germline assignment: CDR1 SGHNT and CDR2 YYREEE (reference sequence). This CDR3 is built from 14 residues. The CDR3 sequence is CASSSTGVYNEQFF. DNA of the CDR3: TGTGCCAGCAGCTCAACAGGGGTTTACAATGAGCAGTTCTTC.

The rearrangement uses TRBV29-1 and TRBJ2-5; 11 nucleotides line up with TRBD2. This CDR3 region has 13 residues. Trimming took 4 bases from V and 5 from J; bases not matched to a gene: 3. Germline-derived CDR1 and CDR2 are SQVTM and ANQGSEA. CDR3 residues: CSVGPSGRETQYF. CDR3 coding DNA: TGCAGCGTTGGGCCTAGCGGGAGGGAGACCCAGTACTTC.

The CDR3, as DNA: TGCAGCGTTGCCCGGGACAGCCTCCAAGAGACCCAGTACTTC. Its translation: CSVARDSLQETQYF. The chain uses TRBV29-1 and TRBJ2-5; 7 bases are a match to TRBD1. Germline values: CDR1 SQVTM, CDR2 ANQGSEA. The CDR3 extends over 14 amino acids. V shed 4 bases, J shed 1 base, and the junction held 6 bases outside the gene matches.

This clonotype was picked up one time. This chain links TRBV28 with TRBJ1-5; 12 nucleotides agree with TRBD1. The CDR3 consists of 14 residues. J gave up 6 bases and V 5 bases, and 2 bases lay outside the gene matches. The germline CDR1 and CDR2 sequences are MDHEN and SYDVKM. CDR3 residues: CASSGTGGSQPQHF. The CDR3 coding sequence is TGTGCCAGCAGTGGGACAGGGGGCAGTCAGCCCCAGCATTTT.

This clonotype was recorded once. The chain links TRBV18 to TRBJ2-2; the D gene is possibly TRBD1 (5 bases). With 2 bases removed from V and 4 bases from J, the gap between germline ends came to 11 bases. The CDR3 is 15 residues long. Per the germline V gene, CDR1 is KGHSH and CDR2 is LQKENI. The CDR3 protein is CASSPSGFRTGELFF. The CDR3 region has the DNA TGTGCCAGCTCACCATCAGGGTTCCGCACCGGGGAGCTGTTTTTT.

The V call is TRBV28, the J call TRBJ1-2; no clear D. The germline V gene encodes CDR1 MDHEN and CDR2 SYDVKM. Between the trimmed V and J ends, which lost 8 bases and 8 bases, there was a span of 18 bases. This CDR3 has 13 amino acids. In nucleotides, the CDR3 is TGTGCCAGCTTTCTGGGCATCGAGAGGGGCTACACCTTC. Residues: CASFLGIERGYTF.

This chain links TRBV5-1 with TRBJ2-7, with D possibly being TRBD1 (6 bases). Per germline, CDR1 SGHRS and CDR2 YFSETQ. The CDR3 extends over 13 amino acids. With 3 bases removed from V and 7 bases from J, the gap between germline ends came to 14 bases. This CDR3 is CASSSSGVGEQYF. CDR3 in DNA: TGCGCCAGCAGCTCATCAGGGGTGGGGGAGCAGTACTTC.

The chain's CDR3 is CASSPLVHSGNTIYF. Here the CDR3 DNA reads TGTGCCAGCAGTCCCCTAGTCCACTCTGGAAACACCATATATTTT. The chain has TRBV6-6 and TRBJ1-3, with D unclear. Germline lookup yields CDR1 MNHNY and CDR2 SVGAGI (reference sequence). The CDR3 runs 15 residues. Trimming removed 5 bases at V and 0 bases at J, with 11 bases between.

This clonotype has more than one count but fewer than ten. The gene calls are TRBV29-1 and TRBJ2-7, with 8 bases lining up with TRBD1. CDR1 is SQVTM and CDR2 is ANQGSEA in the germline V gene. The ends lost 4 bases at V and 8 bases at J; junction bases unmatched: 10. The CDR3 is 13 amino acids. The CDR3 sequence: CSVGGTGLTKQYF. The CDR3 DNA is TGCAGCGTTGGTGGGACAGGCCTTACGAAGCAGTACTTC.

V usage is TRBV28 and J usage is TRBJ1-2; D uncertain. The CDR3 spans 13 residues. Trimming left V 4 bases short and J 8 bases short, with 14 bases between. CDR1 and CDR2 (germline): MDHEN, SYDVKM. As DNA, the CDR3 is TGTGCCAGCAGTTACCTACCAACCTCCGGCTACACCTTC. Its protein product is CASSYLPTSGYTF.

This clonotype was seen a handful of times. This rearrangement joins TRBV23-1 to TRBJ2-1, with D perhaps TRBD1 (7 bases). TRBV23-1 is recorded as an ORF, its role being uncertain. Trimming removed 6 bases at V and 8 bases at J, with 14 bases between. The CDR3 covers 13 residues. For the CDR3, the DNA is TGCGCCAGCAGGACCCCCAGGGGGGATGAGCAGTTCTTC. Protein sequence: CASRTPRGDEQFF.

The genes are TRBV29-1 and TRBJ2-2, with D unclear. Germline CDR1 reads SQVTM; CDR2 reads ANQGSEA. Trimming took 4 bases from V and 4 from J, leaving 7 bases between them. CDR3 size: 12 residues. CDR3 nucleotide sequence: TGCAGCGTTGGTTCCGGCACCGGGGAGCTGTTTTTT. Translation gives CSVGSGTGELFF.

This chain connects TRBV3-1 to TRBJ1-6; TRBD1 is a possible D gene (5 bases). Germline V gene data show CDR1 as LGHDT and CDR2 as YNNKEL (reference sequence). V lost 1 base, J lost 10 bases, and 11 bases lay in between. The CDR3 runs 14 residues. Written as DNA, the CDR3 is TGTGCCAGCAGCCAAGGGGGGTTTAAATCACCCCTCCACTTT. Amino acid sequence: CASSQGGFKSPLHF. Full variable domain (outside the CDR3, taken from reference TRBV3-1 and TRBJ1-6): DTAVSQTPKYLVTQMGNDKSIKCEQNLGHDTMYWYKQDSKKFLKIMFSYNNKELIINETVPNRFSPKSPDKAHLNLHINSLELGDSAVYFCASSQGGFKSPLHFGNGTRLTVT.

In nucleotides, the CDR3 is TGTGCCATCAGTGAGTCGAGGGAAGGCAATCAGCCCCAGCATTTT. Its translation: CAISESREGNQPQHF. This sequence joins TRBV10-3 and TRBJ1-5; unclear D gene. Germline V gives CDR1 ENHRY, CDR2 SYGVKD. This CDR3 is 15 amino acids long. Trimming took 0 bases from V and 2 from J, leaving 8 bases between them.